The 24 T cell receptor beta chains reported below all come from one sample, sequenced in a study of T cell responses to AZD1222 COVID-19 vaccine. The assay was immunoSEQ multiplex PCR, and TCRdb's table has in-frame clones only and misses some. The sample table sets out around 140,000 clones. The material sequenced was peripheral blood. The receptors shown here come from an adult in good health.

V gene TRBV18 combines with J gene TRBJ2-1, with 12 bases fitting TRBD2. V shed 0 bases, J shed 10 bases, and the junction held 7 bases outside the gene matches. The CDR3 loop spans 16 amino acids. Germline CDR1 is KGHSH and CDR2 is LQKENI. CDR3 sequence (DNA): TGTGCCAGCTCACCACCGGTTTCTAGCGGGGGGGCAGAGCAGTTCTTC. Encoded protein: CASSPPVSSGGAEQFF.

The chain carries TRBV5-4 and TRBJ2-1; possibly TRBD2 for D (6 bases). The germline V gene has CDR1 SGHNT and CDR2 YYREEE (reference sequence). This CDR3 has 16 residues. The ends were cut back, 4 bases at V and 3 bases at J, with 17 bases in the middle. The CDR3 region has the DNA TGTGCCAGCAGCCCCCGTGCCGGGGGAGACTACAATGAGCAGTTCTTC. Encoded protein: CASSPRAGGDYNEQFF.

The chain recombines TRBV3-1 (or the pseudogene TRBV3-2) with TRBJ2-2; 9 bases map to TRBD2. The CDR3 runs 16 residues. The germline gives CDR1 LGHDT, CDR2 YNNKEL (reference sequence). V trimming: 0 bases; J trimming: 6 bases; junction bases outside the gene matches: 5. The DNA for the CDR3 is TGTGCCAGCAGCCAAGAACTTAGCGGGGGACCCGGGGAGCTGTTTTTT. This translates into CASSQELSGGPGELFF.

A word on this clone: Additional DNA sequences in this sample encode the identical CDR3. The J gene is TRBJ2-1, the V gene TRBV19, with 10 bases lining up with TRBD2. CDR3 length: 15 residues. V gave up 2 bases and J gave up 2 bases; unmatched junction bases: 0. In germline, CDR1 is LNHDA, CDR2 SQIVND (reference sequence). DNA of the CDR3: TGTGCCAGTAGTATAACTAGCGGGGCCTACAATGAGCAGTTCTTC. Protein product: CASSITSGAYNEQFF.

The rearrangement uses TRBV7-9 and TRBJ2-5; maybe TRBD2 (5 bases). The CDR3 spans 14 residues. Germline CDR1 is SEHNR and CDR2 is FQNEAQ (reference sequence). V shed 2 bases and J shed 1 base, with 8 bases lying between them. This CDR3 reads CASSLQGSQETQYF. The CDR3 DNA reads TGTGCCAGCAGCTTACAAGGGAGCCAAGAGACCCAGTACTTC.

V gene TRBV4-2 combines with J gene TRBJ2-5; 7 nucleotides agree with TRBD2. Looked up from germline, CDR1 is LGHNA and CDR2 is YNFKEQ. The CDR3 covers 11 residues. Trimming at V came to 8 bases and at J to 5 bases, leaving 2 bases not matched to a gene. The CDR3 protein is CASGEGETQYF. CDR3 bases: TGTGCCAGCGGGGAGGGGGAGACCCAGTACTTC.

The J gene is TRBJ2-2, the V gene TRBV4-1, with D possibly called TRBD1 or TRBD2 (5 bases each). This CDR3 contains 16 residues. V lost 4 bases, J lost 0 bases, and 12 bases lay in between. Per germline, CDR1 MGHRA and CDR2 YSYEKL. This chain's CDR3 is CASSLRTGPNTGELFF. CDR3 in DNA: TGCGCCAGCAGCCTAAGGACGGGACCGAACACCGGGGAGCTGTTTTTT.

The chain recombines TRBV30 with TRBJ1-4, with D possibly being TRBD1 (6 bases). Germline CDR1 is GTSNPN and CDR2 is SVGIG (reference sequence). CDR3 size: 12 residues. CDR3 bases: TGTGCACGCGGTGGGGGCGACGAAAAACTGTTTTTT. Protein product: CARGGGDEKLFF.

CDR3 sequence reads: CASSSDRVNQPQHF. CDR3 DNA: TGTGCCAGCAGCTCCGACAGGGTCAATCAGCCCCAGCATTTT. The chain uses TRBV7-2 and TRBJ1-5; 7 bases agree with TRBD1. V lost 4 bases to trimming and J lost 3 bases; unmatched junction nucleotides: 3. This CDR3 comprises 14 residues. Germline loops: CDR1 SGHTA, CDR2 FQGNSA.

As DNA, the CDR3 is TGTGCCAGCAGCCCGCCTCCGGGACGGACAGATACGCAGTATTTT. It codes for CASSPPPGRTDTQYF. This chain joins TRBV7-9 and TRBJ2-3; D may correspond to TRBD1 or TRBD2 (5 bases each). Germline values: CDR1 SEHNR, CDR2 FQNEAQ (reference sequence). The CDR3 spans 15 residues. V was clipped by 5 bases and J by 3 bases, with 15 bases between them.

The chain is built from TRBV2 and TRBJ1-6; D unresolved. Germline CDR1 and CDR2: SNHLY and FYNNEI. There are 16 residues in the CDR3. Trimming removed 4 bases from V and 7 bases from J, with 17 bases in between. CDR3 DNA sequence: TGTGCCAGCAGTGGGGCAGCCATTAGATCGAATTCACCCCTCCACTTT. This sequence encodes CASSGAAIRSNSPLHF.

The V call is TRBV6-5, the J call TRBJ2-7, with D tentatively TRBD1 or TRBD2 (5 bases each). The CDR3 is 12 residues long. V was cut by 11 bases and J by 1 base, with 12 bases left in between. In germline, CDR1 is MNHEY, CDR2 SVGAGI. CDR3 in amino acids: CAARDGSYEQYF. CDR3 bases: TGTGCCGCAAGGGACGGATCCTACGAGCAGTACTTC.

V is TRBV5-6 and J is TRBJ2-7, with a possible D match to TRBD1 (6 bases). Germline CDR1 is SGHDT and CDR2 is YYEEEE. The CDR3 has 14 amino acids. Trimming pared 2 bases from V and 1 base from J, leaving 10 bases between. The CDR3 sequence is CASSFRDTSYEQYF. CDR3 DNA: TGTGCCAGCAGCTTCAGGGACACATCCTACGAGCAGTACTTC. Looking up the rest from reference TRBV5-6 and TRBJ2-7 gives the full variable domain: DAGVTQSPTHLIKTRGQQVTLRCSPKSGHDTVSWYQQALGQGPQFIFQYYEEEERQRGNFPDRFSGHQFPNYSSELNVNALLLGDSALYLCASSFRDTSYEQYFGPGTRLTVT.

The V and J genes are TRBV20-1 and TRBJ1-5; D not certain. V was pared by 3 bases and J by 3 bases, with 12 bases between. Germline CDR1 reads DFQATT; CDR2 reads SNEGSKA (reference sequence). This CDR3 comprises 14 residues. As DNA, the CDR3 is TGCAGTGCTAGTGGGTCGGGGAACAATCAGCCCCAGCATTTT. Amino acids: CSASGSGNNQPQHF.

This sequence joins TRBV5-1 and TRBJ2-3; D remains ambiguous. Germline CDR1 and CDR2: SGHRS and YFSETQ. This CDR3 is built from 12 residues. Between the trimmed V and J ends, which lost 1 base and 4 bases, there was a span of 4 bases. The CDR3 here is CASSLTPDTQYF. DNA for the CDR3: TGCGCCAGCAGCTTGACACCAGATACGCAGTATTTT. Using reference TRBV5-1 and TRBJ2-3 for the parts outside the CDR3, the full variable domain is KAGVTQTPRYLIKTRGQQVTLSCSPISGHRSVSWYQQTPGQGLQFLFEYFSETQRNKGNFPGRFSGRQFSNSRSEMNVSTLELGDSALYLCASSLTPDTQYFGPGTRLTVL.

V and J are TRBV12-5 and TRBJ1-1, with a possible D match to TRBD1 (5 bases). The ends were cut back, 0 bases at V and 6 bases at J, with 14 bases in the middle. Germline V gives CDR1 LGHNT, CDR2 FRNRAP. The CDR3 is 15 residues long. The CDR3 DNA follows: TGTGCTAGTGGTTTGGTAATGGGGCGGAGAGCTGAAGCTTTCTTT. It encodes CASGLVMGRRAEAFF.

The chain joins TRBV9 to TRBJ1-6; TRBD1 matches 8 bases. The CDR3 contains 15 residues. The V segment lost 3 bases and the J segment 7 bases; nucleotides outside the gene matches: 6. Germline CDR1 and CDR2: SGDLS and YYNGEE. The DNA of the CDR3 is TGTGCCAGCAGCGGTGGACAGGGCCGAAATTCACCCCTCCACTTT. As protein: CASSGGQGRNSPLHF.

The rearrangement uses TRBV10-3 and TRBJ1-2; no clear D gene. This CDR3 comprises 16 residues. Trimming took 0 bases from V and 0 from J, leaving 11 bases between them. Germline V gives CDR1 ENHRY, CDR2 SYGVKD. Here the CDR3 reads CAISESITETNYGYTF. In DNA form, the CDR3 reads TGTGCCATCAGTGAGTCGATCACAGAGACTAACTATGGCTACACCTTC.

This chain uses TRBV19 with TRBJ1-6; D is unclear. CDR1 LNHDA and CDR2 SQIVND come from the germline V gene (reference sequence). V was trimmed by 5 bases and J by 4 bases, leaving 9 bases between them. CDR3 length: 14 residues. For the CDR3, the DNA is TGTGCCAGTAGTTTGGCAGTTTATAATTCACCCCTCCACTTT. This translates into CASSLAVYNSPLHF. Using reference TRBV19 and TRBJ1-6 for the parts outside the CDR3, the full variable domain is DGGITQSPKYLFRKEGQNVTLSCEQNLNHDAMYWYRQDPGQGLRLIYYSQIVNDFQKGDIAEGYSVSREKKESFPLTVTSAQKNPTAFYLCASSLAVYNSPLHFGNGTRLTVT.

The CDR3 sequence: CASSQNLGSNSPLHF. The CDR3 DNA is TGTGCCAGCAGCCAAAACCTGGGTAGCAATTCACCCCTCCACTTT. The gene calls are TRBV3-1 (or the pseudogene TRBV3-2) and TRBJ1-6; no definite D call. The CDR3 has 15 amino acids. Germline CDR1 reads LGHDT; CDR2 reads YNNKEL (reference sequence). V shed 2 bases and J shed 7 bases, with 12 bases lying between them.

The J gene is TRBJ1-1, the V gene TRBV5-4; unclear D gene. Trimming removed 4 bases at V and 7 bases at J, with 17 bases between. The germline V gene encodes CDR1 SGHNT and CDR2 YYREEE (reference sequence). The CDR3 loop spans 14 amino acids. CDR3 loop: CASSDVGVRIEAFF. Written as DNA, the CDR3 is TGTGCCAGCAGCGATGTTGGGGTGCGTATTGAAGCTTTCTTT. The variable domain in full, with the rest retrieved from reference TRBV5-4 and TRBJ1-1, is ETGVTQSPTHLIKTRGQQVTLRCSSQSGHNTVSWYQQALGQGPQFIFQYYREEENGRGNFPPRFSGLQFPNYSSELNVNALELDDSALYLCASSDVGVRIEAFFGQGTRLTVV.

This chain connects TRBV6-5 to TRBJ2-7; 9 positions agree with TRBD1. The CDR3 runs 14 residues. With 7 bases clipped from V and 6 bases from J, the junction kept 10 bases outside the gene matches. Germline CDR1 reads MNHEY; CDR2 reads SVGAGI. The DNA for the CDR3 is TGTGCCAGCATTTCGGGACAGGGACTTGGCGAGCAGTACTTC. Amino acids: CASISGQGLGEQYF.

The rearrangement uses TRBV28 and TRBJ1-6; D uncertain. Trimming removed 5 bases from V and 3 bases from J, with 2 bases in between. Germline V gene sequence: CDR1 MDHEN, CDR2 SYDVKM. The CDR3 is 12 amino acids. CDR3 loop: CASSLYNSPLHF. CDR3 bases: TGTGCCAGCAGTCTCTATAATTCACCCCTCCACTTT. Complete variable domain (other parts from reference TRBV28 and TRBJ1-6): DVKVTQSSRYLVKRTGEKVFLECVQDMDHENMFWYRQDPGLGLRLIYFSYDVKMKEKGDIPEGYSVSREKKERFSLILESASTNQTSMYLCASSLYNSPLHFGNGTRLTVT.

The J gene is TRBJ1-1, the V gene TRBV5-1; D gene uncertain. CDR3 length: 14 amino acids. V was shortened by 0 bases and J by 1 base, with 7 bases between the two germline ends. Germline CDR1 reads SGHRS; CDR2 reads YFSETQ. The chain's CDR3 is CASSLGLENTEAFF. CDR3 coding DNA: TGCGCCAGCAGCTTGGGGCTAGAGAACACTGAAGCTTTCTTT.